This entry is about one T cell receptor beta chain. It was with 60 Vbeta and 13 Jbeta primers that the PCR ran. Profiling relied on immunoSEQ multiplex PCR, and the TCRdb table lists in-frame clones only, not all of them. This table holds about 200,000 clones, 85% found once. Deletions cut 5 bases from V and 5 bases from J, with 11 bases between. Germline lookup yields CDR1 MNHNS and CDR2 SASEGT. The CDR3 is 13 residues long. This record comes from a study of cytomegalovirus exposure and HLA in healthy donors. The sequenced material came from PBMCs. This sequence originates from a woman between 50 and 59 years old in good health and CMV-seronegative. V is TRBV6-1 and J is TRBJ2-3; TRBD2 might be the D (6 bases). CDR3 in amino acids: CASSSAGGDTQYF. CDR3 DNA sequence: TGTGCCAGCAGTTCCGCCGGGGGAGATACGCAGTATTTT.